Listed below are T cell receptor beta chains from one sample, sequenced in a study of blood T cell repertoires in COVID-19. Assay: immunoSEQ multiplex PCR; the TCRdb copy retains only in-frame clones and omits some. The table records about 280,000 clones, about nine tenths of them present only once. Sequences were obtained from peripheral blood. These receptors were collected from a woman in her fifties or sixties who had recovered from COVID-19. CDR3s include the opening cysteine and the closing phenylalanine or tryptophan. The order of the fields is V gene, J gene, clone size, D gene, CDR3 protein, CDR3 DNA. The D gene is left open where the match is weak. A clone size is listed for some rows: how often the clone was seen (once, few, many), or a class if it is expanded.

v_gene: TRBV18
j_gene: TRBJ1-1
abundance: .
d_gene: .
CDR3aa: CASSPPASRTEAFF
CDR3nt: TGTGCCAGCTCACCACCCGCATCGAGAACTGAAGCTTTCTTT

v_gene: TRBV6-5
j_gene: TRBJ1-2
abundance: .
d_gene: .
CDR3aa: CASLRGANYGYTF
CDR3nt: TGTGCCAGCCTGCGGGGCGCTAACTATGGCTACACCTTC

v_gene: TRBV5-6
j_gene: TRBJ2-6
abundance: few
d_gene: .
CDR3aa: CASSLGLQFSGANVLTF
CDR3nt: TGTGCCAGCAGCTTGGGACTTCAGTTCTCTGGGGCCAACGTCCTGACTTTC

v_gene: TRBV30
j_gene: TRBJ1-6
abundance: .
d_gene: .
CDR3aa: CAWSTGIDSPLHF
CDR3nt: TGTGCCTGGAGTACCGGGATCGATTCACCCCTCCACTTT

v_gene: TRBV5-1
j_gene: TRBJ1-1
abundance: .
d_gene: .
CDR3aa: CASSLQNTEAFF
CDR3nt: TGCGCCAGCAGCTTACAGAACACTGAAGCTTTCTTT

v_gene: TRBV7-2
j_gene: TRBJ2-3
abundance: .
d_gene: TRBD2
CDR3aa: CASSLSSGGLSTDTQYF
CDR3nt: TGTGCCAGCAGCTTATCTAGCGGGGGCCTTAGCACAGATACGCAGTATTTT

v_gene: TRBV4-3
j_gene: TRBJ2-1
abundance: .
d_gene: .
CDR3aa: CASSQDSELNFNEQFF
CDR3nt: TGCGCCAGCAGCCAAGACAGCGAATTGAATTTCAATGAGCAGTTCTTC

v_gene: TRBV28
j_gene: TRBJ2-7
abundance: few
d_gene: .
CDR3aa: CASRQQGSYEQYF
CDR3nt: TGTGCCAGCAGGCAACAGGGTTCCTACGAGCAGTACTTC

v_gene: TRBV19
j_gene: TRBJ1-2
abundance: .
d_gene: TRBD1
CDR3aa: CASSITSQGAADYGYTF
CDR3nt: TGTGCCAGTAGTATAACGTCTCAGGGGGCGGCGGACTATGGCTACACCTTC

v_gene: TRBV4-1
j_gene: TRBJ1-1
abundance: once
d_gene: .
CDR3aa: CASSQGITGVSTEAFF
CDR3nt: TGCGCCAGCAGCCAAGGGATAACGGGGGTGAGCACTGAAGCTTTCTTT

v_gene: TRBV5-4
j_gene: TRBJ2-4
abundance: .
d_gene: TRBD1
CDR3aa: CASQSRGQKNIQYF
CDR3nt: TGTGCCAGCCAGTCCCGGGGACAGAAAAACATTCAGTACTTC

v_gene: TRBV6-5
j_gene: TRBJ1-6
abundance: .
d_gene: .
CDR3aa: CASSYFSDSPLHF
CDR3nt: TGTGCCAGCAGTTACTTCTCAGATTCACCCCTCCACTTT

v_gene: TRBV6-1
j_gene: TRBJ2-3
abundance: .
d_gene: TRBD2
CDR3aa: CASSEVGGADTQYF
CDR3nt: TGTGCCAGCAGTGAAGTTGGGGGGGCAGATACGCAGTATTTT

v_gene: TRBV27
j_gene: TRBJ1-2
abundance: .
d_gene: .
CDR3aa: CASSLSGYGYTF
CDR3nt: TGTGCCAGCAGTTTAAGCGGGTATGGCTACACCTTC

v_gene: TRBV11-2
j_gene: TRBJ2-7
abundance: .
d_gene: .
CDR3aa: CASSLVGVATEQYF
CDR3nt: TGTGCCAGCAGCTTAGTAGGAGTAGCGACCGAGCAGTACTTC

v_gene: TRBV7-9
j_gene: TRBJ1-2
abundance: .
d_gene: TRBD1
CDR3aa: CASSLQTTGANYGYTF
CDR3nt: TGTGCCAGCAGCTTACAGACGACAGGGGCTAACTATGGCTACACCTTC

v_gene: TRBV7-2
j_gene: TRBJ1-1
abundance: .
d_gene: .
CDR3aa: CASSLWRQTNTEAFF
CDR3nt: TGTGCCAGCAGCCTTTGGCGACAGACAAACACTGAAGCTTTCTTT

v_gene: TRBV15
j_gene: TRBJ2-3
abundance: .
d_gene: .
CDR3aa: CATSRDPTGEADTQYF
CDR3nt: TGTGCCACCAGCAGAGACCCCACAGGGGAGGCAGATACGCAGTATTTT

v_gene: TRBV6-5
j_gene: TRBJ1-1
abundance: .
d_gene: .
CDR3aa: CASSYPDAGDTEAFF
CDR3nt: TGTGCCAGCAGTTACCCTGACGCAGGGGACACTGAAGCTTTCTTT

v_gene: TRBV10-3
j_gene: TRBJ2-7
abundance: .
d_gene: TRBD2
CDR3aa: CAISDQLAGKGEQYF
CDR3nt: TGTGCCATCAGTGATCAACTAGCGGGAAAGGGTGAGCAGTACTTC

v_gene: TRBV20-1
j_gene: TRBJ1-2
abundance: .
d_gene: .
CDR3aa: CSALGTGGYTF
CDR3nt: TGCAGTGCCCTCGGAACAGGCGGCTACACCTTC

v_gene: TRBV2
j_gene: TRBJ1-2
abundance: .
d_gene: TRBD1
CDR3aa: CASSEEGRPGGDYGYTF
CDR3nt: TGTGCCAGCAGTGAAGAGGGAAGGCCAGGGGGTGACTATGGCTACACCTTC

v_gene: TRBV27
j_gene: TRBJ2-7
abundance: .
d_gene: TRBD2
CDR3aa: CASSLYGRASGEQYF
CDR3nt: TGTGCCAGCAGTTTATACGGGAGGGCATCAGGGGAGCAGTACTTC

v_gene: TRBV5-1
j_gene: TRBJ1-2
abundance: .
d_gene: TRBD1
CDR3aa: CASSFPRQGANYGYTF
CDR3nt: TGCGCCAGCAGCTTCCCTCGGCAGGGGGCTAACTATGGCTACACCTTC

v_gene: TRBV5-4
j_gene: TRBJ2-1
abundance: .
d_gene: TRBD2
CDR3aa: CASSVGLAGIYNEQFF
CDR3nt: TGTGCCAGCAGCGTGGGACTAGCGGGAATATACAATGAGCAGTTCTTC

v_gene: TRBV5-1
j_gene: TRBJ1-5
abundance: .
d_gene: TRBD1
CDR3aa: CASSKGPGQGHQPQHF
CDR3nt: TGCGCCAGCAGCAAAGGGCCGGGACAGGGGCATCAGCCCCAGCATTTT

v_gene: TRBV27
j_gene: TRBJ2-1
abundance: .
d_gene: TRBD2
CDR3aa: CASSLTSGRYNEQFF
CDR3nt: TGTGCCAGCAGTTTGACTAGCGGGAGGTACAATGAGCAGTTCTTC

v_gene: TRBV7-2
j_gene: TRBJ2-3
abundance: .
d_gene: .
CDR3aa: CASSLTINTQYF
CDR3nt: TGTGCCAGCAGCTTAACAATAAATACGCAGTATTTT

v_gene: TRBV30
j_gene: TRBJ2-5
abundance: .
d_gene: .
CDR3aa: CAWSYREETQYF
CDR3nt: TGTGCCTGGAGTTACAGGGAAGAGACCCAGTACTTC

v_gene: TRBV9
j_gene: TRBJ1-3
abundance: .
d_gene: TRBD1
CDR3aa: CASSVGQGTGNTIYF
CDR3nt: TGTGCCAGCAGCGTTGGACAGGGAACTGGAAACACCATATATTTT

v_gene: TRBV7-9
j_gene: TRBJ1-4
abundance: few
d_gene: TRBD1
CDR3aa: CASSLGQQGEKLFF
CDR3nt: TGTGCCAGCAGCTTGGGACAGCAGGGAGAAAAACTGTTTTTT

v_gene: TRBV9
j_gene: TRBJ2-2
abundance: once
d_gene: .
CDR3aa: CASSGGSKTGELFF
CDR3nt: TGTGCCAGCAGCGGCGGGTCAAAGACCGGGGAGCTGTTTTTT

v_gene: TRBV5-4
j_gene: TRBJ2-7
abundance: .
d_gene: TRBD1
CDR3aa: CASSPRQGAMGEQYF
CDR3nt: TGTGCCAGCAGCCCCCGACAGGGGGCCATGGGGGAGCAGTACTTC

v_gene: TRBV2
j_gene: TRBJ2-7
abundance: .
d_gene: .
CDR3aa: CAGRTDSYEQYF
CDR3nt: TGTGCCGGCCGGACTGACTCCTACGAGCAGTACTTC

v_gene: TRBV27
j_gene: TRBJ2-1
abundance: .
d_gene: .
CDR3aa: CASSLGTQQFF
CDR3nt: TGTGCCAGCAGTTTAGGGACTCAGCAGTTCTTC

v_gene: TRBV19
j_gene: TRBJ2-3
abundance: .
d_gene: .
CDR3aa: CASSARTQDTQYF
CDR3nt: TGTGCCAGTAGCGCGCGGACTCAGGATACGCAGTATTTT

v_gene: TRBV30
j_gene: TRBJ1-1
abundance: .
d_gene: .
CDR3aa: CAWSDRHTEAFF
CDR3nt: TGTGCCTGGAGCGACAGGCACACTGAAGCTTTCTTT

v_gene: TRBV12-5
j_gene: TRBJ2-7
abundance: few
d_gene: .
CDR3aa: CASGLGLSRGEQYF
CDR3nt: TGTGCTAGTGGTTTGGGACTCTCTAGGGGCGAGCAGTACTTC

v_gene: TRBV15
j_gene: TRBJ2-5
abundance: .
d_gene: TRBD2
CDR3aa: CATSSRLAGLQETQYF
CDR3nt: TGTGCCACCAGCAGCCGACTAGCGGGACTCCAAGAGACCCAGTACTTC

v_gene: TRBV5-6
j_gene: TRBJ1-3
abundance: .
d_gene: TRBD1
CDR3aa: CASSLQGTGNTIYF
CDR3nt: TGTGCCAGCAGCTTACAGGGGACTGGAAACACCATATATTTT

v_gene: TRBV5-1
j_gene: TRBJ2-7
abundance: .
d_gene: .
CDR3aa: CASSQQAGSHYEQYF
CDR3nt: TGCGCCAGCAGCCAGCAGGCTGGGTCCCACTACGAGCAGTACTTC

v_gene: TRBV5-5
j_gene: TRBJ1-1
abundance: .
d_gene: TRBD1
CDR3aa: CASRVGQGGTEAFF
CDR3nt: TGTGCCAGCAGAGTGGGACAGGGAGGCACTGAAGCTTTCTTT

v_gene: TRBV5-1
j_gene: TRBJ1-4
abundance: .
d_gene: .
CDR3aa: CASRTQPGNNEKLFF
CDR3nt: TGCGCCAGCAGGACCCAGCCAGGGAATAATGAAAAACTGTTTTTT

v_gene: TRBV4-1
j_gene: TRBJ1-2
abundance: once
d_gene: .
CDR3aa: CASSQGAGYTF
CDR3nt: TGCGCCAGCAGCCAGGGGGCTGGCTACACCTTC

v_gene: TRBV5-1
j_gene: TRBJ2-7
abundance: .
d_gene: .
CDR3aa: CASSLGRGQGYEQYF
CDR3nt: TGCGCCAGCAGCTTGGGAAGGGGTCAGGGCTACGAGCAGTACTTC

v_gene: TRBV19
j_gene: TRBJ2-2
abundance: .
d_gene: .
CDR3aa: CASSIMGASNTGELFF
CDR3nt: TGTGCCAGTAGTATTATGGGGGCGTCGAACACCGGGGAGCTGTTTTTT

v_gene: TRBV9
j_gene: TRBJ2-3
abundance: once
d_gene: TRBD1
CDR3aa: CASSGQGNTDTQYF
CDR3nt: TGTGCCAGCAGCGGACAGGGGAACACAGATACGCAGTATTTT

v_gene: TRBV29-1
j_gene: TRBJ1-2
abundance: .
d_gene: .
CDR3aa: CSVEDRYGYTF
CDR3nt: TGCAGCGTTGAGGACAGATATGGCTACACCTTC

v_gene: TRBV30
j_gene: TRBJ2-7
abundance: .
d_gene: TRBD2
CDR3aa: CAWSMLAGAFEQYF
CDR3nt: TGTGCCTGGAGTATGTTAGCGGGAGCATTTGAGCAGTACTTC

v_gene: TRBV4-3
j_gene: TRBJ1-2
abundance: .
d_gene: TRBD1
CDR3aa: CASSQGVRGLSGYTF
CDR3nt: TGCGCCAGCAGCCAAGGGGTCAGGGGGCTCTCTGGCTACACCTTC